This T cell receptor (beta chain) comes out of a study of shared clonotypes between healthy human individuals. Findings and limits, study-wide: Across subsets, estimated richness was generally greater for naive than for memory populations.

The germline CDR1 and CDR2 sequences are SGHTA and FQGNSA. This CDR3 is built from 13 residues. V dropped 1 base and J dropped 5 bases, with 8 bases sitting between them. This clone was detected only once. The antigen is not known. The assay was immunoSEQ multiplex PCR, and TCRdb's table has in-frame clones only and misses some. The table has 900,000 to 1,200,000 clones, 70% to 80% seen once. V and J are TRBV7-2 and TRBJ1-2; the D is unclear. Input material: memory CD4+ T cells from PBMCs. Subset indicated: CD45RA-negative fraction. The clonotype originates from a man aged 18 to 35 in good health. Some clones in this sample may be carry-over from other donors' samples. The CDR3 region has the DNA TGTGCCAGCAGCTTAGACGGCCGATATGGCTACACCTTC. Residues: CASSLDGRYGYTF.